This TCR beta chain emerged from a study of breast tumors, draining lymph nodes, adjacent tissues. Notes on the study in general: Findings are consistent with lymph node origin and intratumoral expansion of most tumor T cells. Data only fit, rather than demonstrated, lymph node origin of most tumor T cells. Tumor repertoires ranked between lymph nodes and nontumor tissue in diversity, with V and J gene preferences. Compared with basal-like, luminal-like tumors shared significantly more repertoire with nontumor tissue.

TCRdb re-analysed the multiplex PCR reads in MiXCR, keeping a single row per CDR3 protein. The repertoire holds tens of thousands of distinct CDR3 sequences, roughly 39% seen once, with roughly a tenth in the top ten. As regards this clonotype: Antigen specificity is unknown. Mismatch with germline at one junction end may stem from a read error.

Germline loops: CDR1 DFQATT, CDR2 SNEGSKA (reference sequence). The CDR3 sequence is 18 residues long. The specimen was breast tumor tissue. This rearrangement joins TRBV20-1 to TRBJ2-1, with TRBD2 matching 10 bases. The sequence was obtained from a female donor with breast cancer. Some clones in this sample may be carry-over from other donors' samples. CDR3: CSAFLRLAGGLRRNGQFF. In DNA form, the CDR3 reads TGCAGTGCTTTCCTGAGATTAGCGGGAGGTCTAAGGAGAAATGGGCAGTTCTTC.